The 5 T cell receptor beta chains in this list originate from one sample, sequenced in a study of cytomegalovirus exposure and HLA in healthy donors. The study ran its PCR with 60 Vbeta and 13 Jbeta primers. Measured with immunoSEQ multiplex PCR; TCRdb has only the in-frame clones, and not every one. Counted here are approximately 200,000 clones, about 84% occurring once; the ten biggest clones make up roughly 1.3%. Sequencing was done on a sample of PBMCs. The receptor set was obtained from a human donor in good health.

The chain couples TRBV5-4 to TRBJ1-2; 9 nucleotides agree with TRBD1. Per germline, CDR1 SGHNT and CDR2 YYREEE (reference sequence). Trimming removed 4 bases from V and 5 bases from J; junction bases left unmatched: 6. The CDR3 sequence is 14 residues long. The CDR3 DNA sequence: TGTGCCAGCAGCGCGACGGACAGGGGTTATGGCTACACCTTC. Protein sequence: CASSATDRGYGYTF. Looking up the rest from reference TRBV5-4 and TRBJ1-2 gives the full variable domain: ETGVTQSPTHLIKTRGQQVTLRCSSQSGHNTVSWYQQALGQGPQFIFQYYREEENGRGNFPPRFSGLQFPNYSSELNVNALELDDSALYLCASSATDRGYGYTFGSGTRLTVV.

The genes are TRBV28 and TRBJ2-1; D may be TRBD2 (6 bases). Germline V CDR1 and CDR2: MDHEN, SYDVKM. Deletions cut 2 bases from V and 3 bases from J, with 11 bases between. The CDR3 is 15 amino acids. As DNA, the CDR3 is TGTGCCAGCAGTTTACCTGGCGGGAACTACAATGAGCAGTTCTTC. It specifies CASSLPGGNYNEQFF.

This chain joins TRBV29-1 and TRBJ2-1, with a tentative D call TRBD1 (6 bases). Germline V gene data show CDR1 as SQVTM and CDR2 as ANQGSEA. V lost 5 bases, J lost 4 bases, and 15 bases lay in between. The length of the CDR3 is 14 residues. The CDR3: CSVSRTEVYNEQFF. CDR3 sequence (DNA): TGCAGCGTTAGTAGGACAGAAGTATACAATGAGCAGTTCTTC.

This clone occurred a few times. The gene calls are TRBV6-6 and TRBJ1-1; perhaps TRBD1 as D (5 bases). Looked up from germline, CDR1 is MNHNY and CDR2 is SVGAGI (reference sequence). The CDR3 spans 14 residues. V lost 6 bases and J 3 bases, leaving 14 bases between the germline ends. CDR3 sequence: CASSPRRGDTEAFF. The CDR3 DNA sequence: TGTGCCAGCAGCCCTCGGCGGGGCGACACTGAAGCTTTCTTT.

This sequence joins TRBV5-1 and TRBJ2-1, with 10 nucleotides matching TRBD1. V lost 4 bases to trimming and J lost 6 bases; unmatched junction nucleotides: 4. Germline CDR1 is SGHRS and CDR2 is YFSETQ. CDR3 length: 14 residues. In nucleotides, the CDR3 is TGCGCCAGCAGCACGGGACAGGGGAGCAATGAGCAGTTCTTC. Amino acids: CASSTGQGSNEQFF.